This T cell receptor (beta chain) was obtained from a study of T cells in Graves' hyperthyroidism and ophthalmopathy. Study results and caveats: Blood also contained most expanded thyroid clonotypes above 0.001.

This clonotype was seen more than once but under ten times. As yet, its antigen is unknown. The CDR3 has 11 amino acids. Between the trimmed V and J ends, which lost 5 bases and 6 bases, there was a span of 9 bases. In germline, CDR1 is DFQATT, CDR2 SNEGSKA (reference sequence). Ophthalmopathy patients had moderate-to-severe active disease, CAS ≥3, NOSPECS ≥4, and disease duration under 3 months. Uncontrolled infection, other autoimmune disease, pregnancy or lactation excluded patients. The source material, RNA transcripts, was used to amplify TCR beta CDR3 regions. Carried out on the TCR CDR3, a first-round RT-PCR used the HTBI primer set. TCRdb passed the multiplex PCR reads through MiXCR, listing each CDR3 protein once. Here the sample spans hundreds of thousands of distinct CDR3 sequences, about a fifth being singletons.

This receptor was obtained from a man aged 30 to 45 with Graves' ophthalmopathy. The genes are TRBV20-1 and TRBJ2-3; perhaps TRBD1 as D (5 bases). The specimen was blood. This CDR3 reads CSAWGSDTQYF. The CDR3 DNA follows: TGCAGTGCTTGGGGCTCCGATACGCAGTATTTT.